This T cell receptor (beta chain) appears in the sequencing data of a study of cytomegalovirus exposure and HLA in healthy donors. V was cut by 4 bases and J by 2 bases, with 13 bases left in between. Germline CDR1 and CDR2: SGHTA and FQGTGA. The CDR3 contains 15 residues. In the PCR, 60 Vbeta and 13 Jbeta primers were used. Some clones are missing from TCRdb's copy, which holds only in-frame ones; the method was immunoSEQ multiplex PCR. The data contain approximately 220,000 clones, over 60% of them seen just once; the ten biggest clones take up about a sixth. V usage is TRBV7-3 and J usage is TRBJ2-3; tentative D call: TRBD2 (6 bases). The sequenced material came from PBMCs. This TCR was sampled from a man in his forties in good health and CMV-seronegative. The DNA for the CDR3 is TGTGCCAGCAGCTATCGGGACTCTTACACAGATACGCAGTATTTT. Translation: CASSYRDSYTDTQYF.